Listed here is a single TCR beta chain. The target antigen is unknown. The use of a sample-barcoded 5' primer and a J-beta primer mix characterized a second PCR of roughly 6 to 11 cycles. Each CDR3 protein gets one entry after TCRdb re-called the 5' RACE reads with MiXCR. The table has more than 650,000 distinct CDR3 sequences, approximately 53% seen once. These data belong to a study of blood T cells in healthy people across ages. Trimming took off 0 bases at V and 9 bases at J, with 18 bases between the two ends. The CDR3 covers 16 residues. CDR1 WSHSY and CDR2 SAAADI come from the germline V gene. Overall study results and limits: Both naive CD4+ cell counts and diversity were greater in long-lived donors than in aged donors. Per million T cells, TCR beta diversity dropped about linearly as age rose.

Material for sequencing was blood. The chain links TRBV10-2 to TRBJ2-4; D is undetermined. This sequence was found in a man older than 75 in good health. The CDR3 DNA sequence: TGCGCCAGCAGTGAGTCGGTCGGGTCTTCTACATTCATTCAGTACTTC. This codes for CASSESVGSSTFIQYF.